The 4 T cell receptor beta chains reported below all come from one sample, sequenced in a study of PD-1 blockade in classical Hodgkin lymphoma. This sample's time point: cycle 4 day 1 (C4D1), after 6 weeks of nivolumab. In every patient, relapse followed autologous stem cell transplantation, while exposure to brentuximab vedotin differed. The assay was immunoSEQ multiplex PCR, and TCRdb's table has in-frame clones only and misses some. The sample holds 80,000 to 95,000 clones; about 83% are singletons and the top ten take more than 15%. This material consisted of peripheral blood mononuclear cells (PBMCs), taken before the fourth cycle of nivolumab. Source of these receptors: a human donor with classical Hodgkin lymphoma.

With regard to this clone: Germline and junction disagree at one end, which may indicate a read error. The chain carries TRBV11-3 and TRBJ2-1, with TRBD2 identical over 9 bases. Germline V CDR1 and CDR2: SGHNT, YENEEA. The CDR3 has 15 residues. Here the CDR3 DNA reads TGTGCCAGCAGTTTAGCGGGGGACTCCTACAATGAGCAGTTCTTC. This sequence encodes CASSLAGDSYNEQFF.

The CDR3: CASSPWAGGDNEQFF. CDR3 DNA sequence: TGTGCCAGCTCACCATGGGCGGGGGGAGACAATGAGCAGTTCTTC. The chain employs TRBV18 and TRBJ2-1, with TRBD2 matching 8 bases. CDR1 and CDR2 from the germline V gene are KGHSH and LQKENI. Trimming took 2 bases from V and 5 from J; bases not matched to a gene: 5. CDR3 length equals 15 residues. The complete variable domain, with remaining parts taken from reference TRBV18 and TRBJ2-1, reads NAGVMQNPRHLVRRRGQEARLRCSPMKGHSHVYWYRQLPEEGLKFMVYLQKENIIDESGMPKERFSAEFPKEGPSILRIQQVVRGDSAAYFCASSPWAGGDNEQFFGPGTRLTVL.

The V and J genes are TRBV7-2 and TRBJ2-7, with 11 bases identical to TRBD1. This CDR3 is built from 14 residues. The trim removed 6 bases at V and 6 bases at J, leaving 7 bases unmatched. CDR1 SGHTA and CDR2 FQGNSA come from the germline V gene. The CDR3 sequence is CASRKDRGPSEQYF. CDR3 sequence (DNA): TGTGCCAGCAGAAAGGACAGGGGGCCCTCCGAGCAGTACTTC.

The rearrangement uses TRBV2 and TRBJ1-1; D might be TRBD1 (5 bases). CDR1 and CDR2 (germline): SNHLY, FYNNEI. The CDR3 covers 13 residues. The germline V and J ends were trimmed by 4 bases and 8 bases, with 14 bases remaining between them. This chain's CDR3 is CASSAHQGREAFF. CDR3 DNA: TGTGCCAGCAGTGCTCACCAGGGACGGGAAGCTTTCTTT.